This note documents a single T cell receptor beta chain sequence. The data were taken from a study of blood T cell repertoires in COVID-19. Study overall: Samples representing acute and convalescent COVID-19 were sourced from the United States, Italy and Spain. PBMCs, B-cell-depleted T cells, or T cells were the source of the cDNA or gDNA that made up the material.

The CDR3 has 20 residues. The junction had 20 bases not matched to a gene; V was cut back by 2 bases and J by 6 bases. Per germline, CDR1 MGHRA and CDR2 YSYEKL. Original processing notes: Estimation of nucleated cell counts was performed using reference gene primer amplification. Clones were sequenced by immunoSEQ multiplex PCR, and TCRdb holds only the in-frame ones, with some missing. Clonal size and the V and J genes are those of that table, whereas D and trimming came from the DNA. The sample lists 75,000 to 90,000 clones, around 91% occurring once. What was sequenced was peripheral blood. The V and J genes are TRBV4-1 and TRBJ2-1; 9 bases are a match to TRBD2. The TCR sequence derives from a woman in her fifties or sixties in a cohort sampled during active COVID-19. The CDR3 DNA reads as TGCGCCAGCAGCCAAAGGATAGGGCCGCGGGCGGGAGGGATCTCCAATGAGCAGTTCTTC. Translating it yields CASSQRIGPRAGGISNEQFF.